This T cell receptor (beta chain) originates from a study of shared clonotypes between healthy human individuals. Across the whole study: Donors were a couple of women and three men aged 18 to 49.

Repertoires were generated with immunoSEQ multiplex PCR, while TCRdb's copy carries only in-frame clones and drops some. The table includes roughly 1.4 million clones, 98% detected once. Donors comprised only Caucasian adults living in Nashville, Tennessee. On this clone itself: Other nucleotide sequences from this sample produce the same CDR3.

Germline V gives CDR1 SNHLY, CDR2 FYNNEI. Between the trimmed V and J ends, which lost 6 bases and 0 bases, there was a span of 6 bases. This CDR3 contains 12 residues. This clonotype was sampled from a man aged 30-40 years in good health. The chain couples TRBV2 to TRBJ2-7; D call uncertain. Sequencing input: naive CD4+ T cells sorted from blood. Subset denoted: CD45RA+ positively selected. The CDR3 here is CASRTDSYEQYF. In DNA, the CDR3 is TGTGCCAGCAGAACTGACTCCTACGAGCAGTACTTC. Full variable domain (remainder filled in from reference TRBV2 and TRBJ2-7): EPEVTQTPSHQVTQMGQEVILRCVPISNHLYFYWYRQILGQKVEFLVSFYNNEISEKSEIFDDQFSVERPDGSNFTLKIRSTKLEDSAMYFCASRTDSYEQYFGPGTRLTVT.